These 27 T cell receptor beta chains came from one sample sequenced in a study of cytomegalovirus exposure and HLA in healthy donors. This PCR relied on a set of 60 Vbeta primers and 13 Jbeta primers. This table comes from immunoSEQ multiplex PCR, and its TCRdb copy is limited to in-frame clones, with some not included. Of 150,000 or so clones detected, roughly 82% appear once; the ten largest clones hold under 5%. Sequencing was done on a sample of PBMCs. All receptors derive from a male donor in good health and CMV-seropositive.

CDR3 sequence reads: CASRLGGPPSSNQPQHF. The CDR3 DNA reads TGTGCCAGTAGGCTCGGTGGGCCACCCTCTAGCAATCAGCCCCAGCATTTT. This chain joins TRBV19 and TRBJ1-5; the D is unclear. The germline gives CDR1 LNHDA, CDR2 SQIVND (reference sequence). V gave up 6 bases and J gave up 0 bases, with 18 bases separating them. CDR3 length equals 17 residues.

The CDR3 loop is CASTRDSHHQPQHF. CDR3 bases: TGTGCCAGTACCCGGGACAGTCACCATCAGCCCCAGCATTTT. The genes are TRBV19 and TRBJ1-5; 7 bases align to TRBD1. With 7 bases clipped from V and 5 bases from J, the junction kept 8 bases outside the gene matches. The CDR3 spans 14 residues. Per the germline V gene, CDR1 is LNHDA and CDR2 is SQIVND (reference sequence).

This clone was recorded a few times. This sequence joins TRBV18 and TRBJ2-7; a weak D match, TRBD1 (5 bases). V was clipped by 6 bases and J by 0 bases, with 12 bases between them. This CDR3 has 14 amino acids. The germline V gene encodes CDR1 KGHSH and CDR2 LQKENI. The CDR3 bases are TGTGCCAGCTCCTCTTCCAGGGACTCCTACGAGCAGTACTTC. Protein: CASSSSRDSYEQYF. Based on the CDR3 plus reference TRBV18 and TRBJ2-7, the full variable domain is NAGVMQNPRHLVRRRGQEARLRCSPMKGHSHVYWYRQLPEEGLKFMVYLQKENIIDESGMPKERFSAEFPKEGPSILRIQQVVRGDSAAYFCASSSSRDSYEQYFGPGTRLTVT.

Regarding this clone: The junction differs from germline at one of its ends, possibly a read error. The chain uses TRBV2 and TRBJ2-6; D possibly corresponds to TRBD1 (6 bases). This CDR3 has 16 amino acids. Germline V gene sequence: CDR1 SNHLY, CDR2 FYNNEI. The CDR3 spells CASSQPQGPGANGLTF. The CDR3 DNA reads TGTGCCAGCAGCCAACCACAGGGCCCAGGGGCCAACGGCCTGACTTTC.

This clone was detected only once. The V call is TRBV9, the J call TRBJ1-2, with D maybe TRBD1 (5 bases). V was clipped by 3 bases and J by 3 bases, with 15 bases between them. Germline lookup yields CDR1 SGDLS and CDR2 YYNGEE. The CDR3 covers 15 residues. The CDR3: CASSATGGFYYGYTF. Written as DNA, the CDR3 is TGTGCCAGCAGCGCAACAGGTGGATTTTACTATGGCTACACCTTC.

This chain connects TRBV6-6 to TRBJ2-1; 11 bases match TRBD1. The V and J ends lost 2 bases and 9 bases, in that order; junction bases with no gene match: 6. The CDR3 spans 15 residues. Germline V gene sequence: CDR1 MNHNY, CDR2 SVGAGI (reference sequence). For the CDR3, the DNA is TGTGCCAGCAGTTACACCGGACAGGGGGCAGGTGAGCAGTTCTTC. This gives the protein CASSYTGQGAGEQFF.

The J gene is TRBJ1-1, the V gene TRBV19; the D is unclear. The CDR3 loop spans 14 amino acids. Per germline, CDR1 LNHDA and CDR2 SQIVND (reference sequence). V lost 7 bases, J lost 0 bases, and 12 bases lay in between. The CDR3 nucleotides read TGTGCCAGTAAGCTCGGGATATTGAACACTGAAGCTTTCTTT. Translation gives CASKLGILNTEAFF.

The genes are TRBV27 and TRBJ1-6, with D perhaps TRBD1 (6 bases). V was cut by 5 bases and J by 8 bases, with 7 bases left in between. CDR3 length equals 12 residues. Per the germline V gene, CDR1 is MNHEY and CDR2 is SMNVEV (reference sequence). In DNA form, the CDR3 reads TGTGCCAGCAGTAGACAGGATTCACCCCTCCACTTT. Amino acid sequence: CASSRQDSPLHF.

This chain uses TRBV11-1 with TRBJ2-3; 10 positions match TRBD2. The CDR3 runs to 16 residues. The germline V gene encodes CDR1 SGHAT and CDR2 FQDESV (reference sequence). V shed 5 bases, J shed 2 bases, and the junction held 7 bases outside the gene matches. The CDR3 DNA is TGTGCCAGCAGCCTCTCTAGCGGGGGATCCACAGATACGCAGTATTTT. Translation: CASSLSSGGSTDTQYF.

This chain links TRBV7-2 with TRBJ2-5, with TRBD2 identical over 9 bases. The assigned J gene may be wrong: the sequence end matches TRBJ2-7 better. The CDR3 consists of 17 residues. Germline-derived CDR1 and CDR2 are SGHTA and FQGNSA. The CDR3 nucleotides read TGTGCCAGCAGCTCTTTACCTAGCGGGATTAAAACCTACGAGCAGTACTTC. The encoded protein is CASSSLPSGIKTYEQYF.

Concerning this clone: The junction differs from germline at one of its ends, possibly a read error. The sample holds other DNA sequences that translate to the same CDR3. V and J are TRBV28 and TRBJ1-1, with D perhaps matching TRBD1 (6 bases). Germline V gene sequence: CDR1 MDHEN, CDR2 SYDVKM. The CDR3 loop spans 11 amino acids. CDR3 DNA sequence: TGTGCCAGTCGGGGGGACACTGAGGCTTTCTTT. Translated: CASRGDTEAFF.

The chain recombines TRBV9 with TRBJ2-3; TRBD1 matches 10 bases. CDR3 size: 16 residues. The germline V gene encodes CDR1 SGDLS and CDR2 YYNGEE. The trim removed 4 bases at V and 5 bases at J, leaving 10 bases unmatched. The CDR3 loop is CASSRRQGALGDTQYF. CDR3 coding DNA: TGTGCCAGCAGCAGACGACAGGGGGCGCTAGGAGATACGCAGTATTTT.

The J gene is TRBJ2-7, the V gene TRBV14; a possible D gene is TRBD1 (7 bases). V lost 4 bases to trimming and J lost 5 bases, with 9 bases between them. The CDR3 is made up of 12 amino acids. In germline, CDR1 is SGHDN, CDR2 FVKESK. The CDR3 DNA sequence: TGTGCCAGCAGCCCAGGGGGGAACGAGCAGTACTTC. Protein: CASSPGGNEQYF.

The sample holds one count of this clone. The chain is built from TRBV5-1 and TRBJ2-1; TRBD1 matches 7 bases. The length of the CDR3 is 15 residues. The germline gives CDR1 SGHRS, CDR2 YFSETQ. J lost 3 bases, V lost 3 bases, and 6 bases had no gene match. DNA for the CDR3: TGCGCCAGCAGCTCTCAGGGGGTTAGCTACAATGAGCAGTTCTTC. This encodes CASSSQGVSYNEQFF. Full variable domain (rest looked up from reference TRBV5-1 and TRBJ2-1): KAGVTQTPRYLIKTRGQQVTLSCSPISGHRSVSWYQQTPGQGLQFLFEYFSETQRNKGNFPGRFSGRQFSNSRSEMNVSTLELGDSALYLCASSSQGVSYNEQFFGPGTRLTVL.

The chain is built from TRBV18 and TRBJ2-4; 7 nucleotides match TRBD1. This CDR3 is 16 amino acids long. The germline V gene encodes CDR1 KGHSH and CDR2 LQKENI. V trimming: 4 bases; J trimming: 4 bases; junction bases outside the gene matches: 10. CDR3 region: CASSQIGTAVKNIQYF. The CDR3 region has the DNA TGTGCCAGCTCACAAATTGGGACAGCAGTAAAAAACATTCAGTACTTC. Full variable domain (missing parts from reference TRBV18 and TRBJ2-4): NAGVMQNPRHLVRRRGQEARLRCSPMKGHSHVYWYRQLPEEGLKFMVYLQKENIIDESGMPKERFSAEFPKEGPSILRIQQVVRGDSAAYFCASSQIGTAVKNIQYFGAGTRLSVL.

In the case of this clone: A read error may account for a junction end that differs from germline. The same CDR3 is also encoded by other DNA sequences in this sample. The rearrangement joins TRBV7-9 to TRBJ2-5, with D perhaps TRBD1 (6 bases). CDR3 length: 14 amino acids. Germline values: CDR1 SEHNR, CDR2 FQNEAQ (reference sequence). The CDR3 region is CASSLVGGDETQYF. In DNA form, the CDR3 reads TGTGCCAGCAGCTTAGTAGGGGGAGACGAGACTCAGTACTTC.

This clone turned up a few times. The chain employs TRBV6-1 and TRBJ2-1, with 10 bases aligning to TRBD2. The trim removed 5 bases at V and 15 bases at J, leaving 13 bases unmatched. This CDR3 has 14 amino acids. Germline assignment: CDR1 MNHNS and CDR2 SASEGT. The CDR3: CASSSAGGPICMFF. CDR3 in DNA: TGTGCCAGCAGTTCAGCGGGAGGGCCTATCTGTATGTTCTTC.

The gene calls are TRBV6-6 and TRBJ1-5, with 7 nucleotides matching TRBD1. The CDR3 extends over 14 amino acids. The junction had 3 bases not matched to a gene; V was cut back by 6 bases and J by 1 base. CDR1 is MNHNY, CDR2 SVGAGI, per germline (reference sequence). DNA of the CDR3: TGTGCCAGCAGATGGGACAGCAGCAATCAGCCCCAGCATTTT. It codes for CASRWDSSNQPQHF.

The chain has TRBV11-3 and TRBJ2-1; 10 nucleotides match TRBD2. Germline CDR1 reads SGHNT; CDR2 reads YENEEA. After removal of 5 bases from V and 10 bases from J, the junction contained 5 bases not matched to a gene. The CDR3 has 13 amino acids. The CDR3 DNA reads TGTGCCAGCAGCGCATCGGGACTAGCGGAGCAGTTCTTC. Protein product: CASSASGLAEQFF.

V and J are TRBV4-1 and TRBJ1-2, with 9 bases that match TRBD1. Unmatched junction bases numbered 8, after V lost 0 bases and J lost 3 bases. The germline gives CDR1 MGHRA, CDR2 YSYEKL. CDR3 size: 17 residues. As DNA, the CDR3 is TGCGCCAGCAGCCAAGAGGATCGGACAGGGGTTTACTATGGCTACACCTTC. Translation gives CASSQEDRTGVYYGYTF.

The rearrangement uses TRBV5-1 and TRBJ2-1; 7 bases align to TRBD2. This CDR3 spans 14 amino acids. The junction had 7 bases not matched to a gene; V was cut back by 4 bases and J by 6 bases. Germline V gene lookup returns CDR1 SGHRS and CDR2 YFSETQ. In DNA form, the CDR3 reads TGCGCCAGCAGCAGGAGGGAGGGCCCCAATGAGCAGTTCTTC. Residues: CASSRREGPNEQFF.

This clone was seen only once. CDR3: CASSPSPTSGLTDTQYF. CDR3 sequence (DNA): TGTGCCAGCAGCCCCTCCCCGACTAGCGGGCTCACAGATACGCAGTATTTT. The chain couples TRBV11-3 to TRBJ2-3, with TRBD2 matching 10 bases. Germline CDR1 reads SGHNT; CDR2 reads YENEEA. V shed 5 bases, J shed 2 bases, and the junction held 10 bases outside the gene matches. The CDR3 runs 17 residues.

This clone was counted between two and nine times. The gene calls are TRBV10-3 and TRBJ1-1; the D gene is possibly TRBD1 (6 bases). Trimming cost V 3 bases and J 1 base, with 9 bases left between them. Germline loops: CDR1 ENHRY, CDR2 SYGVKD. CDR3 length equals 14 residues. CDR3 sequence reads: CAISDRGKNTEAFF. CDR3 nucleotide sequence: TGTGCCATCAGTGATAGGGGGAAGAACACTGAAGCTTTCTTT.

The chain joins TRBV19 to TRBJ1-5; no clear D gene. Germline CDR1 is LNHDA and CDR2 is SQIVND (reference sequence). Trimming pared 6 bases from V and 3 bases from J, leaving 9 bases between. The CDR3 is made up of 13 amino acids. The CDR3 is CASRGSINQPQHF. The CDR3 DNA reads TGTGCCAGTAGGGGCAGTATCAATCAGCCCCAGCATTTT. The whole variable domain, remainder taken from reference TRBV19 and TRBJ1-5, is DGGITQSPKYLFRKEGQNVTLSCEQNLNHDAMYWYRQDPGQGLRLIYYSQIVNDFQKGDIAEGYSVSREKKESFPLTVTSAQKNPTAFYLCASRGSINQPQHFGDGTRLSIL.

The V and J genes are TRBV7-8 and TRBJ1-1, with D perhaps TRBD1 (5 bases). The germline gives CDR1 SGHVS, CDR2 FQNEAQ. V lost 1 base to trimming and J lost 1 base, with 10 bases between them. The CDR3 runs to 15 residues. CDR3 amino acids: CASSLVAQANTEAFF. DNA of the CDR3: TGTGCCAGCAGCTTAGTAGCACAGGCGAACACTGAAGCTTTCTTT.

The chain couples TRBV29-1 to TRBJ2-1; TRBD1 is a possible D gene (5 bases). The germline V gene encodes CDR1 SQVTM and CDR2 ANQGSEA. V gave up 0 bases and J gave up 8 bases, with 8 bases separating them. This CDR3 is 12 amino acids long. CDR3 protein: CSVEDLRDEQFF. CDR3 nucleotide sequence: TGCAGCGTTGAAGATCTCAGGGATGAGCAGTTCTTC.

The rearrangement links TRBV5-4 to TRBJ2-1; TRBD2 agrees at 14 bases. Trimming cost V 6 bases and J 10 bases; bases outside gene matches: 6. The CDR3 has 14 amino acids. Per the germline V gene, CDR1 is SGHNT and CDR2 is YYREEE (reference sequence). CDR3: CASKTSGRVDEQFF. CDR3 sequence (DNA): TGTGCCAGCAAGACTAGCGGGAGGGTCGACGAGCAGTTCTTC. The full variable domain, its missing parts supplied by reference TRBV5-4 and TRBJ2-1, is ETGVTQSPTHLIKTRGQQVTLRCSSQSGHNTVSWYQQALGQGPQFIFQYYREEENGRGNFPPRFSGLQFPNYSSELNVNALELDDSALYLCASKTSGRVDEQFFGPGTRLTVL.